These 16 T cell receptor beta chains originate from one sample sequenced in a study of blood T cell repertoires in COVID-19. Clones were sequenced by immunoSEQ multiplex PCR, and TCRdb holds only the in-frame ones, with some missing. Here the sample spans more than 70,000 clones, 80% to 95% being singletons. Input material: peripheral blood. The receptors derive from an elderly woman with acute or convalescent COVID-19.

The V call is TRBV4-1, the J call TRBJ2-1; 8 bases line up with TRBD1. V was pared by 7 bases and J by 4 bases, with 6 bases of the junction left unmatched. This CDR3 is built from 14 residues. Germline lookup yields CDR1 MGHRA and CDR2 YSYEKL. Here the CDR3 DNA reads TGCGCCAGCAAGCCGGGACAGGAATACAATGAGCAGTTCTTC. It encodes CASKPGQEYNEQFF.

The V call is TRBV27, the J call TRBJ2-5, with TRBD2 identical over 13 bases. This CDR3 is built from 16 residues. V dropped 0 bases and J dropped 4; count of bases not matched to a gene: 2. Germline-derived CDR1 and CDR2 are MNHEY and SMNVEV (reference sequence). The CDR3 loop reads CASSLSRTSGGETQYF. Written as DNA, the CDR3 is TGTGCCAGCAGTTTATCGAGGACTAGCGGGGGAGAGACCCAGTACTTC.

The chain joins TRBV5-1 to TRBJ2-1, with a possible D match to TRBD2 (6 bases). V dropped 2 bases and J dropped 8 bases, with 8 bases sitting between them. In germline, CDR1 is SGHRS, CDR2 YFSETQ. The CDR3 has 12 amino acids. CDR3 DNA: TGCGCCAGCAGCTTCAGGGAGGATGAGCAGTTCTTC. Translation gives CASSFREDEQFF.

This chain connects TRBV12-1 to TRBJ2-2; TRBD1, as called in the table, went unchecked against the DNA. TRBV12-1 is an annotated pseudogene. The CDR3 sequence is 17 residues long. In DNA form, the CDR3 reads TGTGCCAGCACCTTGGACAGGGGGATGTTATACGCCGGGGAGCTGTTTTTT. It encodes CASTLDRGMLYAGELFF.

The chain combines TRBV7-2 with TRBJ1-2, with 12 bases lining up with TRBD1. Germline CDR1 SGHTA, CDR2 FQGNSA. This CDR3 has 14 amino acids. V was clipped by 5 bases and J by 5 bases; unmatched bases: 3. The CDR3 nucleotides read TGTGCCAGCAGCGCGGGACAGGGGGCTTATGGCTACACCTTC. It translates to CASSAGQGAYGYTF.

This chain's CDR3 is CASSEVVGGGSYEQYF. The CDR3 bases are TGTGCCAGCAGTGAAGTGGTGGGAGGGGGCTCCTACGAGCAGTACTTC. The chain employs TRBV6-1 and TRBJ2-7; D is perhaps TRBD2 (7 bases). V dropped 1 base and J dropped 0 bases, with 13 bases sitting between them. From germline, CDR1 is MNHNS and CDR2 SASEGT. The CDR3 length is 16 residues.

The V call is TRBV30, the J call TRBJ2-7, with 8 bases fitting TRBD2. Germline values: CDR1 GTSNPN, CDR2 SVGIG (reference sequence). V dropped 7 bases and J dropped 9; count of bases not matched to a gene: 14. The length of the CDR3 is 13 residues. This CDR3 is CAYPRGGLVPQYF. The CDR3 nucleotides read TGTGCCTACCCCCGGGGGGGCCTCGTTCCGCAGTACTTC.

This clone was seen a single time. The CDR3 coding sequence is TGTGCCAGCAGCTCGGGACAGGCGAATCAGCCCCAGCATTTT. This codes for CASSSGQANQPQHF. The chain has TRBV7-2 and TRBJ1-5; 8 nucleotides align to TRBD1. The CDR3 is 14 residues long. V gave up 4 bases and J gave up 4 bases; unmatched junction bases: 3. CDR1 and CDR2 (germline): SGHTA, FQGNSA.

This chain joins TRBV3-1 (or the pseudogene TRBV3-2) and TRBJ1-1; perhaps TRBD1 as D (6 bases). This CDR3 spans 13 amino acids. The V and J ends lost 4 bases and 2 bases respectively, with 8 bases between them. Germline loops: CDR1 LGHDT, CDR2 YNNKEL (reference sequence). This chain's CDR3 is CASSPGTNTEAFF. DNA of the CDR3: TGTGCCAGCAGCCCGGGGACAAACACTGAAGCTTTCTTT.

V gene TRBV12-5 combines with J gene TRBJ2-1; possible D gene TRBD1, 6 bases. V was clipped by 6 bases and J by 3 bases, with 12 bases between them. Per the germline V gene, CDR1 is LGHNT and CDR2 is FRNRAP. This CDR3 contains 14 residues. The CDR3 region is CASGRTAFYNEQFF. The CDR3 DNA reads TGTGCTAGTGGCCGGACAGCGTTCTACAATGAGCAGTTCTTC.

This chain joins TRBV10-1 and TRBJ2-2; TRBD1 agrees at 7 bases. After removal of 8 bases from V and 6 bases from J, the junction contained 6 bases not matched to a gene. The CDR3 sequence is 13 residues long. CDR1 and CDR2 from the germline V gene are WNHNN and SYGVQD (reference sequence). CDR3 amino acids: CASRTGVAGELFF. The DNA of the CDR3 is TGCGCCAGCCGAACAGGGGTGGCCGGGGAGCTGTTTTTT.

The V gene is TRBV18, the J gene TRBJ2-5; D call uncertain. The CDR3 is 14 residues long. With 1 base removed from V and 2 bases from J, the gap between germline ends came to 8 bases. Looked up from germline, CDR1 is KGHSH and CDR2 is LQKENI. CDR3 amino acids: CASSPRRGQETQYF. In DNA form, the CDR3 reads TGTGCCAGCTCACCACGGAGAGGACAAGAGACCCAGTACTTC.

This sequence joins TRBV18 and TRBJ2-3, with a weak D call TRBD1 (5 bases). Germline CDR1 is KGHSH and CDR2 is LQKENI. The CDR3 loop spans 14 amino acids. Trimming removed 1 base from V and 0 bases from J, with 5 bases in between. The CDR3 bases are TGTGCCAGCTCACCACGGACAAGCACAGATACGCAGTATTTT. Its translation is CASSPRTSTDTQYF.

The CDR3 here is CASSLALGSGGEGNQPQHF. The DNA of the CDR3 is TGTGCCAGCAGCTTAGCACTAGGGTCAGGGGGCGAGGGCAATCAGCCCCAGCATTTT. The gene calls are TRBV7-9 and TRBJ1-5; TRBD1 matches at 8 bases. Per germline, CDR1 SEHNR and CDR2 FQNEAQ (reference sequence). With V trimmed by 0 bases and J by 2 bases, 12 bases remained unmatched. The CDR3 consists of 19 residues.

This clone was counted a single time. The chain joins TRBV3-1 (or the pseudogene TRBV3-2) to TRBJ1-2; TRBD1 might be the D (6 bases). Germline V gene data show CDR1 as LGHDT and CDR2 as YNNKEL (reference sequence). The V and J ends lost 4 bases and 7 bases respectively, with 16 bases between them. The CDR3 loop spans 14 amino acids. CDR3 sequence: CASSLRRRGGGYTF. DNA of the CDR3: TGTGCCAGCAGCCTCCGCCGCAGGGGCGGTGGCTACACCTTC.

The chain joins TRBV5-1 to TRBJ2-5; TRBD1 aligns across 7 bases. Germline CDR1 reads SGHRS; CDR2 reads YFSETQ. The CDR3 contains 15 residues. Germline trimming cut 4 bases from V and 4 bases from J; bases unmatched to any gene: 10. CDR3 nucleotide sequence: TGCGCCAGCAGCCATGGAGACAGGGTGGGAGAGACCCAGTACTTC. Translating it yields CASSHGDRVGETQYF.